This TCR beta chain was recorded in a study of blood T cell repertoires in COVID-19. Generated by immunoSEQ multiplex PCR, the TCRdb table keeps only in-frame clones and is missing some. The sample records 75,000 to 90,000 clones, around 87% being singletons. Sequenced input: peripheral blood. This TCR derives from a man older than 75 with active or convalescent COVID-19.

The CDR3 sequence: CASTLTAPNYGYTF. The CDR3 DNA sequence: TGTGCCAGCACTTTGACAGCACCCAACTATGGCTACACCTTC. The V gene is TRBV6-5, the J gene TRBJ1-2; tentative D call: TRBD1 (5 bases). V lost 7 bases, J lost 2 bases, and 14 bases lay in between. From germline, CDR1 is MNHEY and CDR2 SVGAGI. The CDR3 covers 14 residues.